This record covers a single T cell receptor beta chain. Its antigen is still unknown. These data originate in a study of cytomegalovirus exposure and HLA in healthy donors. It was with 60 Vbeta and 13 Jbeta primers that the PCR ran. Method: immunoSEQ multiplex PCR; TCRdb's copy keeps in-frame clones and lacks some. This sample's table has 56,000 or so clones. Points from the study as a whole: In a later analysis, HLA-associated TCR beta chains were more clonally expanded than equally common others. Across all donors, roughly uniform sequencing depth was an assumption of the presence/absence analyses. The authors later found TCR association rates varying by HLA locus, with DRB1 most and HLA-C fewest. The authors enumerated some 170 TCR beta chains as linked to cytomegalovirus.

This TCR derives from a female donor in good health and CMV-seronegative. The sequencing sample was made of PBMCs.

The CDR3 spells CASSLTGGWQETQYF. In DNA form, the CDR3 reads TGTGCCAGCAGCTTGACAGGGGGCTGGCAAGAGACCCAGTACTTC. The chain has TRBV11-3 and TRBJ2-5; 10 bases are a match to TRBD1. V lost 3 bases and J lost 2; bases outside the gene matches: 3. CDR3 length equals 15 residues. The germline CDR1 and CDR2 sequences are SGHNT and YENEEA.